Below, one TCR beta chain is given with its context. Antigen: not known. The V end lost 4 bases, the J end lost 13 bases, and 10 bases lay between the germline ends. Germline-derived CDR1 and CDR2 are SEHNR and FQNEAQ (reference sequence). This CDR3 has 11 amino acids. Profiled with immunoSEQ multiplex PCR; TCRdb holds only in-frame clones, not every one. The profile shows roughly 250,000 clones, 90% of them singletons. The sample belongs to a study of cytomegalovirus exposure and HLA in healthy donors. General study findings and limits: The listing of about 150 TCR beta chains classed them as cytomegalovirus-associated. As confirmed in vitro, a few CMV-associated chains were specific for CMV antigens.

The TCR sequence derives from a woman aged 18-35 years in good health and CMV-seronegative. The specimen sequenced was PBMCs. V usage is TRBV7-9 and J usage is TRBJ2-2; D might be TRBD2 (6 bases). CDR3 residues: CASSSTGRLFF. The CDR3 coding sequence is TGTGCCAGCAGCTCAACCGGGAGGCTGTTTTTT.